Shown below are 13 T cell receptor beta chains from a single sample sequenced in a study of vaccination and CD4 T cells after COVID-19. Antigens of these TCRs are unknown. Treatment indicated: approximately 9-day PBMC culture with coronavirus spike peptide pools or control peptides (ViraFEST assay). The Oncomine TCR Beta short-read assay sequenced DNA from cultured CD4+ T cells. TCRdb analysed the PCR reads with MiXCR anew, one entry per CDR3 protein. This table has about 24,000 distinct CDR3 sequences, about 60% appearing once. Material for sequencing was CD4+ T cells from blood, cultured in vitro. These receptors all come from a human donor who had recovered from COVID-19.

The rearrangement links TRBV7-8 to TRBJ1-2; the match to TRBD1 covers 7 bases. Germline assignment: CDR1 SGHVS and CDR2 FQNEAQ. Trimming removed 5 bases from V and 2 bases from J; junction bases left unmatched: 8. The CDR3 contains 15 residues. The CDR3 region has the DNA TGTGCCAGCAGCCCCACAGGGGCTTTCAACTATGGCTACACCTTC. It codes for CASSPTGAFNYGYTF.

The CDR3 reads CASSIDAGTKAHEQFF. DNA for the CDR3: TGTGCCAGTAGTATAGACGCCGGGACTAAGGCCCATGAGCAGTTCTTC. This chain joins TRBV19 and TRBJ2-1, with 7 nucleotides matching TRBD2. Germline V CDR1 and CDR2: LNHDA, SQIVND (reference sequence). V trimming: 0 bases; J trimming: 8 bases; junction bases outside the gene matches: 10. The CDR3 totals 16 residues.

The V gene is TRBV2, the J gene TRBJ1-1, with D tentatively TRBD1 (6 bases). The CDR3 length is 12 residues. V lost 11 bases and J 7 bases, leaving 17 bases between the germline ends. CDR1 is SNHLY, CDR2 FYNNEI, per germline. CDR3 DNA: TGTGCCGGGGCCGACAGGACCAATGAAGCTTTCTTT. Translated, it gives CAGADRTNEAFF.

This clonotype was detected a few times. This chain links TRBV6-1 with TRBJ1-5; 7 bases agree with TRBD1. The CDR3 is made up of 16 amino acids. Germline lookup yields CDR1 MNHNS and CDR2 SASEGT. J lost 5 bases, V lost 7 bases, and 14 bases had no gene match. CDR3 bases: TGTGCCAGCATAAAGACCGGGACAGCAAACCATCAGCCCCAGCATTTT. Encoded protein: CASIKTGTANHQPQHF.

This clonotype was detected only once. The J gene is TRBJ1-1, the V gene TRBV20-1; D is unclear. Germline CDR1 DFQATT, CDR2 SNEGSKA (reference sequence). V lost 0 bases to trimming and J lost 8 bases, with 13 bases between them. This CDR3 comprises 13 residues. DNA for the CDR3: TGCAGTGCTAGAGAACCACTCACCATAGAAGCTTTCTTT. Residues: CSAREPLTIEAFF.

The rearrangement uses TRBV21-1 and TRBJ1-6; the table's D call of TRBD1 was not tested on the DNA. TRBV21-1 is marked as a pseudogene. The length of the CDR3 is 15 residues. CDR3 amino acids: CASSNEDRVGSPLHF. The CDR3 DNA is TGTGCCAGCAGCAATGAGGACAGGGTAGGTTCACCCCTCCACTTT.

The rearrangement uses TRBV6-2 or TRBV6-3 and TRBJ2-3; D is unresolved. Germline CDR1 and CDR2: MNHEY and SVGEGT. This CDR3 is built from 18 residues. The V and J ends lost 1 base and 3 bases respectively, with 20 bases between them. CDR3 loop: CASSYFLDLKPKTDTQYF. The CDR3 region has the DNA TGTGCCAGCAGTTACTTCCTAGACCTTAAGCCAAAAACAGATACGCAGTATTTT.

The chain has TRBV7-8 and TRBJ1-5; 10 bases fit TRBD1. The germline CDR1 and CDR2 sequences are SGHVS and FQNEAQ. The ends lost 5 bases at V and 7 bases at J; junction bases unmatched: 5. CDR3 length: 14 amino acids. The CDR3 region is CASSPDRGRQPQHF. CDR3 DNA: TGTGCCAGCAGCCCCGACAGGGGGCGACAGCCCCAGCATTTT.

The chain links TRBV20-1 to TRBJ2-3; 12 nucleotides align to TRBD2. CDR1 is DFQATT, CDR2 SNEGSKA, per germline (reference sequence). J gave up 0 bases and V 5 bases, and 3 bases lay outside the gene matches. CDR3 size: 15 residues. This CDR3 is CSAGLAGISTDTQYF. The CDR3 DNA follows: TGCAGTGCTGGACTAGCGGGGATTAGCACAGATACGCAGTATTTT.

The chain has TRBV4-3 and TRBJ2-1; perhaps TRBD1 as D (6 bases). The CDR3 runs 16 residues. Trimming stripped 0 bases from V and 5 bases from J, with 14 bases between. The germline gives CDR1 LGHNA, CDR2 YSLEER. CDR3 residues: CASSQDEGVGHNEQFF. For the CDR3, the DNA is TGCGCCAGCAGCCAAGATGAGGGGGTTGGGCACAATGAGCAGTTCTTC.

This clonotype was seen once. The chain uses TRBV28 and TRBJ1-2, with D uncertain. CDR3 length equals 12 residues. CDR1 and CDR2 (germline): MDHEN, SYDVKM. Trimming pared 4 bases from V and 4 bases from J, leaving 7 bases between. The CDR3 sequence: CASSSDVYGYTF. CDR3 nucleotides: TGTGCCAGCAGTTCGGATGTCTATGGCTACACCTTC.

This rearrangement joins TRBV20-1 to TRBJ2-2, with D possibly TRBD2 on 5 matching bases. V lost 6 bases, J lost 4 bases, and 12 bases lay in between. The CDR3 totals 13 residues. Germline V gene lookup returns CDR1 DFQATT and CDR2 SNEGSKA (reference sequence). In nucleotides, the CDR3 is TGCAGTGCCGAGGGCAGCCTCACCGGGGAGCTGTTTTTT. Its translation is CSAEGSLTGELFF.

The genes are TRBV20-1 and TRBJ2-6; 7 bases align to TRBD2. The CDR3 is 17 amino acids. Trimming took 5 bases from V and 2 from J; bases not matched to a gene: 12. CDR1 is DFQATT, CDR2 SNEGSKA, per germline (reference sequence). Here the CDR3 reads CSAPPRGRSTGANVLTF. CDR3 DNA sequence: TGCAGTGCTCCTCCCCGCGGGAGATCCACTGGGGCCAACGTCCTGACTTTC.